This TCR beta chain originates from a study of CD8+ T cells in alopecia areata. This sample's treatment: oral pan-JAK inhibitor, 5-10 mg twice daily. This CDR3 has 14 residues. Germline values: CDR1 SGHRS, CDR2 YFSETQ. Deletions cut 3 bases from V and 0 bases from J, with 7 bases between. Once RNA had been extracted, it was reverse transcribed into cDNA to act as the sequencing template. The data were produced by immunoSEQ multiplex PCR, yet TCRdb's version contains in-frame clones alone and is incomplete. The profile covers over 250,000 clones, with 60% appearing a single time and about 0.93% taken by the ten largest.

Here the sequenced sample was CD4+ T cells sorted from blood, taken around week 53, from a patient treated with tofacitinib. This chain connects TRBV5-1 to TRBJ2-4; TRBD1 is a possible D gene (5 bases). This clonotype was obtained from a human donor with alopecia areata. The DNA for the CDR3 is TGCGCCAGCAGCTCGACAGCAGCCAAAAACATTCAGTACTTC. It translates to CASSSTAAKNIQYF.